This T cell receptor beta chain was documented in a study of type 1 regulatory T cells. Study background: T-allo10 is an in vitro-generated, Tr1-enriched CD4 T cell product specific for alloantigen. Study results and caveats: Tr1 cells had a more restricted TCR repertoire than non-Tr1 cells.

TCRdb reanalysed the reads using MiXCR and keeps one entry per CDR3 protein. Here the sample spans several thousand distinct CDR3 sequences, roughly a quarter being singletons. The V end lost 2 bases, the J end lost 2 bases, and 18 bases lay between the germline ends. The V gene's germline CDR1 is LGHNA and CDR2 YNFKEQ. This CDR3 has 18 residues. This clonotype appeared many times. Its antigen is still unknown. The sequencing input was cultured type 1 regulatory T (Tr1) cells, either the whole culture or a sorted fraction (not recorded which). The rearrangement links TRBV4-2 to TRBJ2-2; the D gene is possibly TRBD1 (6 bases). This TCR came from a human donor in good health. The DNA of the CDR3 is TGTGCCAGCAGCCAAATTTTTGTGGCAGGGGAAAACACCGGGGAGCTGTTTTTT. The encoded protein is CASSQIFVAGENTGELFF.